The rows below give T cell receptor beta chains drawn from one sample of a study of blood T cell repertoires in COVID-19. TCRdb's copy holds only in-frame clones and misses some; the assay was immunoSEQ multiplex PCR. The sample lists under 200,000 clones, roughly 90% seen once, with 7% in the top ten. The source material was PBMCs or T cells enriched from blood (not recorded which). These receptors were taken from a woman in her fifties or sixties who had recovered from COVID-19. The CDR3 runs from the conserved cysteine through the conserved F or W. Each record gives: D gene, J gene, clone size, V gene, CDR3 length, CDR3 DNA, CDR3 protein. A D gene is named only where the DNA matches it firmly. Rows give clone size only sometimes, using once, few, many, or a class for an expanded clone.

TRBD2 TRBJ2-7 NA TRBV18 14 TGTGCCAGCTCAACGACTAGCGCCTCCTACGAGCAGTACTTC CASSTTSASYEQYF
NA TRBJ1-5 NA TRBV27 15 TGTGCCAGCAGTTTAGGACACCAACGAGGTCAGCCCCAGCATTTT CASSLGHQRGQPQHF
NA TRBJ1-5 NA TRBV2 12 TGTGCCAGCAGTGAAAGGGGCCAGCCCCAGCATTTT CASSERGQPQHF
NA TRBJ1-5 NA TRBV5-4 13 TGTGCCAGCAGCTCGGGAGTCGATCAGCCCCAGCATTTT CASSSGVDQPQHF
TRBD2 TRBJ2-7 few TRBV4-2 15 TGTGCCAGCAGCCAAGGACTAGCGGGCTCCTACGAGCAGTACTTC CASSQGLAGSYEQYF
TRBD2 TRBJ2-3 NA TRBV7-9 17 TGTGCCAGCAGCTTCCTAGCGGGGCCCCTACGCACAGATACGCAGTATTTT CASSFLAGPLRTDTQYF
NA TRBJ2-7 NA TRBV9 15 TGTGCCAGCAGCGTAGTGAGCGGGCCAACCTACGAGCAGTACTTC CASSVVSGPTYEQYF
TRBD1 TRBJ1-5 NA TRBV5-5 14 TGTGCCAGCAGCGTCACAGGGGGAGGGCAGCCCCAGCATTTT CASSVTGGGQPQHF
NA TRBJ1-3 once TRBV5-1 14 TGCGCCAGCAGCTTGGATGTCGGTGGAAACACCATATATTTT CASSLDVGGNTIYF
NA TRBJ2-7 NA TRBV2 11 TGTGCCAGCAGGACTACCTACGAGCAGTACTTC CASRTTYEQYF
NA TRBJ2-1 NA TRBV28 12 TGTGCCAGCAGTATTAAGAACCGGGAGCAGTTCTTC CASSIKNREQFF
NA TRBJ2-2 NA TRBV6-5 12 TGTGCCAGCAGTCAACAGGGTCGGGAGCTGTTTTTT CASSQQGRELFF
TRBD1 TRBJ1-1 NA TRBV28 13 TGTGCGGGGGACAGGGTAATGAACACTGAAGCTTTCTTT CAGDRVMNTEAFF
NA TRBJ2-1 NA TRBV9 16 TGTGCCAGCAGCGGGGGCGATGGTAGCTCCTACAATGAGCAGTTCTTC CASSGGDGSSYNEQFF
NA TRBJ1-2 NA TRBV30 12 TGTGCCTGGAGTGCAGGGCACTATGGCTACACCTTC CAWSAGHYGYTF
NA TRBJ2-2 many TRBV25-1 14 TGTGCCAGCAGTGTTCGAGGGTTTGGCGGGGAGCTGTTTTTT CASSVRGFGGELFF
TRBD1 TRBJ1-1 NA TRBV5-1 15 TGCGCCAGCAGCTTACAGGGGTCGGTGAACACTGAAGCTTTCTTT CASSLQGSVNTEAFF
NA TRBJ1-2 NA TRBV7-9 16 TGTGCCAGCAGCTTAGCGGGGTCACAGGAGGGGACTGGCTACACCTTC CASSLAGSQEGTGYTF
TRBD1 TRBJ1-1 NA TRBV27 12 TGTGCCAGCAGCAACAGGGGTGGGGAAGCTTTCTTT CASSNRGGEAFF
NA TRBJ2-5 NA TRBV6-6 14 TGTGCCAGCAGTTCCCATGGGGCCCAAGAGACCCAGTACTTC CASSSHGAQETQYF
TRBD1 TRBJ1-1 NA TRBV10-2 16 TGCGCCAGCACTTGGGATCCGGGACAGGGTAGCACTGAAGCTTTCTTT CASTWDPGQGSTEAFF
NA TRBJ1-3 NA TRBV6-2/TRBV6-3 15 TGTGCCAGCAGCCTATACCGACAGTCCGGAAACACCATATATTTT CASSLYRQSGNTIYF
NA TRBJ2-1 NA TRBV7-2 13 TGTGCCAGCAGCCCCGAGGCCTACAATGAGCAGTTCTTC CASSPEAYNEQFF
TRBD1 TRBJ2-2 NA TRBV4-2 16 TGTGCCAGCAGCCAATCCGTTAGGGGGCAAAACGGGGAGCTGTTTTTT CASSQSVRGQNGELFF
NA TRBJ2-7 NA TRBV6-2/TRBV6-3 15 TGTGCCAGCAGTTTCCTAGCGCAGAGCTCCTACGAGCAGTACTTC CASSFLAQSSYEQYF
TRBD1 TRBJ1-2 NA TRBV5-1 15 TGCGCCAGCAGCCCGGGACAGGCCGTAAACTATGGCTACACCTTC CASSPGQAVNYGYTF
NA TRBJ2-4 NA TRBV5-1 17 TGCGCCAGCAGCTTGCCGGGGGATCCTCTAGCCAAAAACATTCAGTACTTC CASSLPGDPLAKNIQYF
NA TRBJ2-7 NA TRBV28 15 TGTGCCAGCAGTTCCCCAACGGGGATTTCCTACGAGCAGTACTTC CASSSPTGISYEQYF
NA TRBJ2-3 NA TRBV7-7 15 TGTGCTAGCAGCTCGACGGGAGTGCCCACAGATACGCAGTATTTT CASSSTGVPTDTQYF
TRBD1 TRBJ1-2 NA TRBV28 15 TGTGCCAGCAGCGACAGGGGATATACTAACTATGGCTACACCTTC CASSDRGYTNYGYTF
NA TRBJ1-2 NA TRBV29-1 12 TGCAGCGCAGGGACAAGAATTTATGGCTACACCTTC CSAGTRIYGYTF
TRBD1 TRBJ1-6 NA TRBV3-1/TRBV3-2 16 TGTGCCAGCAGCTTCGGACAGGGGGCCGGTAATTCACCCCTCCACTTT CASSFGQGAGNSPLHF
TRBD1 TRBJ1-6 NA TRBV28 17 TGTGCCAGCAGTTTAATTGGGGGGACAGCCACCCCACTCACCCTCCACTTT CASSLIGGTATPLTLHF
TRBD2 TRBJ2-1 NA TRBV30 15 TGTGCCTGGAGAGCCTGGACTAGCGACGCGAATGAGCAGTTCTTC CAWRAWTSDANEQFF
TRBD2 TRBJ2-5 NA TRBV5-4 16 TGTGCCAGCAGCTCTGTCTCCGGCGGGAGTAAAGAGACCCAGTACTTC CASSSVSGGSKETQYF
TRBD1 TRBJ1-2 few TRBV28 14 TGTGCCAGCACCTTCCGGGACAGGGGCGGCGGCTACACCTTC CASTFRDRGGGYTF
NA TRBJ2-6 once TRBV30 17 TGTGCCTGGAGTGTCCGGGTTTCCATCACTGGGGCCAACGTCCTGACTTTC CAWSVRVSITGANVLTF
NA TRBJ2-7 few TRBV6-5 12 TGTGCCAGATGCGACATTAACTACGAGCAGTACTTC CARCDINYEQYF
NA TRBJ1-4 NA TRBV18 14 TGTGCCAGCTCACTCGGAGGTGGAGGGGAAAAACTGTTTTTT CASSLGGGGEKLFF
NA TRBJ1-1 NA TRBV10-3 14 TGTGCCATCAGTGAGTCGGGGGGGGACACTGAAGCTTTCTTT CAISESGGDTEAFF
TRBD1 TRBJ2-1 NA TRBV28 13 TGTGCCAGCAGTCACGGGACAGTCAATGAGCAGTTCTTC CASSHGTVNEQFF
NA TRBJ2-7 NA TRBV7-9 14 TGTGCCAGCAGCTTAGCGGAGGGGCCCTACGAGCAGTACTTC CASSLAEGPYEQYF
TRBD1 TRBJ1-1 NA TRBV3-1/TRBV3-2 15 TGTGCCAGCAGCCGCCGCCTACAGGGGGCAATTGAAGCTTTCTTT CASSRRLQGAIEAFF
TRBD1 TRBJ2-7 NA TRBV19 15 TGTGCCAGTAGTAGCGGGACAGGGGGTCCTTACGAGCAGTACTTC CASSSGTGGPYEQYF
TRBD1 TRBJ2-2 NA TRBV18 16 TGTGCCAGCTCACCTCTGGGGACAGGCAACACCGGGGAGCTGTTTTTT CASSPLGTGNTGELFF
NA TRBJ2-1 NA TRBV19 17 TGTGCCAGTAGTCCCCGCTGGGCAGGGGTTTTGGACAATGAGCAGTTCTTC CASSPRWAGVLDNEQFF
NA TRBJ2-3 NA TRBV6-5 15 TGTGCCAGCAGAAAACAGGGTAGGACAACAGATACGCAGTATTTT CASRKQGRTTDTQYF
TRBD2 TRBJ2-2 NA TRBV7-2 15 TGTGCCAGCAGCACACCGGCGGGAGCATCCGGGGAGCTGTTTTTT CASSTPAGASGELFF
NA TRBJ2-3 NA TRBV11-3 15 TGTGCCAGCAGCCCCGGGAAATCTAGCACAGATACGCAGTATTTT CASSPGKSSTDTQYF
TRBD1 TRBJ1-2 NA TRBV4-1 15 TGCGCCAGCAGCCGAGAGGGACAGGGGGTCTATGGCTACACCTTC CASSREGQGVYGYTF
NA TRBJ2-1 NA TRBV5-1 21 TGCGCCAGCAGTGGGACAGGTGGTGTTAGCGGGAGCTCGGGGTCCTACAATGAGCAGTTCTTC CASSGTGGVSGSSGSYNEQFF
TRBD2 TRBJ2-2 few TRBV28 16 TGTGCCAGCAGAACCGGACTAGCGGGAGTCACCGGGGAGCTGTTTTTT CASRTGLAGVTGELFF
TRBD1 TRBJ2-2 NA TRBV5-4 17 TGTGCCAGCAGCCCGGGACAGGGGGCGACTAGGGCCGGGGAGCTGTTTTTT CASSPGQGATRAGELFF